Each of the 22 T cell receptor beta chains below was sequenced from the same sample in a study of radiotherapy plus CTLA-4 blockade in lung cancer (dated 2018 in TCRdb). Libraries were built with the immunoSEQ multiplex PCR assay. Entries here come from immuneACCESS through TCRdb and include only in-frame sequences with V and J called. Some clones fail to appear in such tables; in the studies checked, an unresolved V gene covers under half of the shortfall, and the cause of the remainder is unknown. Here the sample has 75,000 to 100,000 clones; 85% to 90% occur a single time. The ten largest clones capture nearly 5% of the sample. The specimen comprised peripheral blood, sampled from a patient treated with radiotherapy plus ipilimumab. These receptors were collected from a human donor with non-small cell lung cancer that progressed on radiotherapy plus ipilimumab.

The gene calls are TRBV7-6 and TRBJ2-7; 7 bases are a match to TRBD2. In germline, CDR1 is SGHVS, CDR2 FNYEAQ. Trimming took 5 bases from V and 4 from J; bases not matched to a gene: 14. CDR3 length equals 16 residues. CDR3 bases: TGTGCCAGCAGCGCAGGCTCTGGGCTAGCGGCTTACGAGCAGTACTTC. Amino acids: CASSAGSGLAAYEQYF.

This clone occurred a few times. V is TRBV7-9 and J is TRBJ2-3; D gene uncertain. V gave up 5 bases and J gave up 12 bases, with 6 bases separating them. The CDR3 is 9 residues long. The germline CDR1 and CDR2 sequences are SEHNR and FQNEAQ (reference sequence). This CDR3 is CASSPAQYF. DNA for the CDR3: TGTGCCAGCAGCCCGGCCCAGTATTTT.

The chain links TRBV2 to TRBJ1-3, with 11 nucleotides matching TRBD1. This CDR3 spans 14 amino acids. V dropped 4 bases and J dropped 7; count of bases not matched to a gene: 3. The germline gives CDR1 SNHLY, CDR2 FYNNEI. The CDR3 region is CASSGTGGLNTIYF. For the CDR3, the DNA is TGTGCCAGCAGTGGGACAGGGGGCTTGAACACCATATATTTT. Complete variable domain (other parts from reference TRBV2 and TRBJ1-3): EPEVTQTPSHQVTQMGQEVILRCVPISNHLYFYWYRQILGQKVEFLVSFYNNEISEKSEIFDDQFSVERPDGSNFTLKIRSTKLEDSAMYFCASSGTGGLNTIYFGEGSWLTVV.

CDR3: CSVEGTTSGSADTQYF. CDR3 nucleotide sequence: TGCAGCGTTGAAGGGACCACTAGCGGGAGCGCAGATACGCAGTATTTT. This chain joins TRBV29-1 and TRBJ2-3; 11 bases agree with TRBD2. This CDR3 region has 16 residues. Germline V gives CDR1 SQVTM, CDR2 ANQGSEA. V trimming: 1 base; J trimming: 4 bases; junction bases outside the gene matches: 7.

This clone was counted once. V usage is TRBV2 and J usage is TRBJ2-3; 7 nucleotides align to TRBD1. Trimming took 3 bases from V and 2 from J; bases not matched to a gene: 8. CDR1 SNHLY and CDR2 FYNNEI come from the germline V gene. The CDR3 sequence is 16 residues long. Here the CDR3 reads CASSEQTGIITDTQYF. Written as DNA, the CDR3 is TGTGCCAGCAGTGAGCAGACAGGGATTATCACAGATACGCAGTATTTT.

The CDR3, as DNA: TGTGCCAGCAGTGGGGGCAACAATGAGCAGTTCTTC. Its translation: CASSGGNNEQFF. The chain uses TRBV25-1 and TRBJ2-1, with D maybe TRBD1 (5 bases). Trimming shortened V by 4 bases and J by 5 bases, and 6 bases separated the two germline ends. From germline, CDR1 is MGHDK and CDR2 SYGVNS. The CDR3 length is 12 residues.

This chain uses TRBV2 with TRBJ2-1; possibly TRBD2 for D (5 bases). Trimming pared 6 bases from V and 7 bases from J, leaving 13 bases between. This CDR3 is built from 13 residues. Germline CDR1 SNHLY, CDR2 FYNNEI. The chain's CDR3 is CASRQRSINEQFF. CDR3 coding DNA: TGTGCCAGCAGGCAGCGGAGTATTAATGAGCAGTTCTTC.

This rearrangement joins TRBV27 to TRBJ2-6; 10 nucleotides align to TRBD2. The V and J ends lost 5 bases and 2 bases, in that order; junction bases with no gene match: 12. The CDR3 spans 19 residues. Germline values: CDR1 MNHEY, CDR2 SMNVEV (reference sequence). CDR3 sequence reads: CASSPQPSGSWAGANVLTF. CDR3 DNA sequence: TGTGCCAGCAGTCCACAACCTAGCGGGAGTTGGGCTGGGGCCAACGTCCTGACTTTC. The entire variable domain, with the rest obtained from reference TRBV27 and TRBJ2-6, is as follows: EAQVTQNPRYLITVTGKKLTVTCSQNMNHEYMSWYRQDPGLGLRQIYYSMNVEVTDKGDVPEGYKVSRKEKRNFPLILESPSPNQTSLYFCASSPQPSGSWAGANVLTFGAGSRLTVL.

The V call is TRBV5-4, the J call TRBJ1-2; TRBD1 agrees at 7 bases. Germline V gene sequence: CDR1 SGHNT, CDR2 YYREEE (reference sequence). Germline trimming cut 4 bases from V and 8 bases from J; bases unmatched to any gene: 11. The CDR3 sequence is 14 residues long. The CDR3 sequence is CASSRKGQPSGYTF. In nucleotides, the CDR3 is TGTGCCAGCAGCCGGAAGGGACAGCCGTCCGGCTACACCTTC.

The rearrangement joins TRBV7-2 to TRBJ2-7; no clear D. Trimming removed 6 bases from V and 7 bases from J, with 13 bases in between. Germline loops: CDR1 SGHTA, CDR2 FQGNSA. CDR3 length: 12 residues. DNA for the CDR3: TGTGCCAGCAGTTTCGTCGCTACGGAGCAGTACTTC. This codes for CASSFVATEQYF.

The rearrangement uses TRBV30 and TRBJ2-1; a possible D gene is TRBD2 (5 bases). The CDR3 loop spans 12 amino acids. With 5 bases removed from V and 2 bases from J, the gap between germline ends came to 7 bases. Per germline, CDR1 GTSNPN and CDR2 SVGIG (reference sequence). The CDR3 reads CAWGEPYNEQFF. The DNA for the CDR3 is TGTGCCTGGGGGGAGCCCTACAATGAGCAGTTCTTC. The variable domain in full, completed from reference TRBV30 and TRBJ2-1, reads SQTIHQWPATLVQPVGSPLSLECTVEGTSNPNLYWYRQAAGRGLQLLFYSVGIGQISSEVPQNLSASRPQDRQFILSSKKLLLSDSGFYLCAWGEPYNEQFFGPGTRLTVL.

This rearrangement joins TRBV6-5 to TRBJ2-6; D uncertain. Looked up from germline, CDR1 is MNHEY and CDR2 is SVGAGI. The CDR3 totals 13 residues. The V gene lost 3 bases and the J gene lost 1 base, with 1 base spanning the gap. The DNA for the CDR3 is TGTGCCAGCAGTTATTCTGGGGCCAACGTCCTGACTTTC. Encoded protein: CASSYSGANVLTF.

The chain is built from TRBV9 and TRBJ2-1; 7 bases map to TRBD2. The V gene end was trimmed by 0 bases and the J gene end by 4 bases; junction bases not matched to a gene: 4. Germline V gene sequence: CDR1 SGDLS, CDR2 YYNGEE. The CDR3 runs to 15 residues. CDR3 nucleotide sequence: TGTGCCAGCAGCGTAGCTAGCGGCCTTTACAATGAGCAGTTCTTC. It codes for CASSVASGLYNEQFF. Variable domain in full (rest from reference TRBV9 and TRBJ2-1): DSGVTQTPKHLITATGQRVTLRCSPRSGDLSVYWYQQSLDQGLQFLIQYYNGEERAKGNILERFSAQQFPDLHSELNLSSLELGDSALYFCASSVASGLYNEQFFGPGTRLTVL.

The CDR3 spells CASSQTQTPSYEQYF. The CDR3 nucleotides read TGTGCCAGCAGCCAAACACAAACCCCTTCCTACGAGCAGTACTTC. This chain connects TRBV4-2 to TRBJ2-7; D unresolved. This CDR3 is built from 15 residues. Looked up from germline, CDR1 is LGHNA and CDR2 is YNFKEQ. Trimming shortened V by 2 bases and J by 1 base, and 12 bases separated the two germline ends.

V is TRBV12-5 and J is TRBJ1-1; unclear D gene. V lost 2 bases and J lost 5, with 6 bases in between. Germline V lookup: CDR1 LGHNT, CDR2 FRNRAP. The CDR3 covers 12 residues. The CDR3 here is CASGLPQTEAFF. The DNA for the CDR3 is TGTGCTAGTGGTTTGCCTCAAACTGAAGCTTTCTTT.

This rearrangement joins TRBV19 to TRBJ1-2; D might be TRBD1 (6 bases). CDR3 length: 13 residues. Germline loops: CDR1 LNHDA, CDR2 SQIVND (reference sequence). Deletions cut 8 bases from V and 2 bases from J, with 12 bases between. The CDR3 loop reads CASGRQENYGYTF. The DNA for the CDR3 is TGTGCCAGTGGACGACAGGAGAACTATGGCTACACCTTC.

This CDR3 is CASSFSGPLLGEKLFF. The DNA for the CDR3 is TGTGCCAGCAGTTTCTCCGGGCCCCTCTTGGGCGAAAAACTGTTTTTT. The V gene is TRBV6-5, the J gene TRBJ1-4; D unclear. V lost 4 bases and J lost 8, with 20 bases in between. CDR3 length: 16 residues. CDR1 is MNHEY and CDR2 is SVGAGI in the germline V gene.

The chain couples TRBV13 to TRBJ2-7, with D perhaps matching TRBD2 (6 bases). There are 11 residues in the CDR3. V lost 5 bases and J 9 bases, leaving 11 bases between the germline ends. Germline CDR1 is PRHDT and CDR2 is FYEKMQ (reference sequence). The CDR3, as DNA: TGTGCCAGCAGCGCCGGGGGTAGGCAGTACTTC. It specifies CASSAGGRQYF.

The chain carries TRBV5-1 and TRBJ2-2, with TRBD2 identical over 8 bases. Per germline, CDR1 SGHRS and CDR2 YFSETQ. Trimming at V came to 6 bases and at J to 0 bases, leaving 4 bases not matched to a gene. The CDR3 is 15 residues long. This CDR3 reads CASTQGLANTGELFF. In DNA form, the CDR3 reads TGCGCCAGCACTCAGGGACTAGCGAACACCGGGGAGCTGTTTTTT.

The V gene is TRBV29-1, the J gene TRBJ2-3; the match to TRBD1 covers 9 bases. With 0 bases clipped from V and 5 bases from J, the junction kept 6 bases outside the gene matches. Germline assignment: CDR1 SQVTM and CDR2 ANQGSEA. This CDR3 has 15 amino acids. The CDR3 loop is CSVEDPGQGRDTQYF. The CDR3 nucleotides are TGCAGCGTTGAAGACCCGGGACAGGGTAGAGATACGCAGTATTTT.

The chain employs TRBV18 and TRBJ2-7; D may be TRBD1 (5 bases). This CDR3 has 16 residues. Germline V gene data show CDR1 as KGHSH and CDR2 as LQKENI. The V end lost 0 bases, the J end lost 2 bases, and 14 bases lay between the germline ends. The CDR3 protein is CASSPPPGTGTYEQYF. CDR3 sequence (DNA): TGTGCCAGCTCACCACCCCCCGGCACAGGTACCTACGAGCAGTACTTC. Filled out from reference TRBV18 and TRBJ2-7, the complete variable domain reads NAGVMQNPRHLVRRRGQEARLRCSPMKGHSHVYWYRQLPEEGLKFMVYLQKENIIDESGMPKERFSAEFPKEGPSILRIQQVVRGDSAAYFCASSPPPGTGTYEQYFGPGTRLTVT.

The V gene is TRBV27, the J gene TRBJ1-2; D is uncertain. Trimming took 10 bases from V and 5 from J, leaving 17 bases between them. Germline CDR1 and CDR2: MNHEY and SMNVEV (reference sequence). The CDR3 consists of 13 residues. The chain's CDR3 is CATKPGGRYGYTF. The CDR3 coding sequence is TGTGCCACAAAACCGGGAGGGAGGTATGGCTACACCTTC.